This TCR beta chain is from a study of blood T cell repertoires in COVID-19. Turning to the study itself: Samples representing acute and convalescent COVID-19 were sourced from the United States, Italy and Spain. T cells, B-cell-depleted T cells, or PBMCs supplied cDNA or gDNA.

The authors' processing: How many nucleated cells were present was estimated from reference gene primer amplification. Profiling relied on immunoSEQ multiplex PCR, and the TCRdb table lists in-frame clones only, not all of them. Clonal size and the V and J genes are those of that table, whereas D and trimming came from the DNA. In the table there are fewer than 30,000 clones, about 94% of which are singletons. V shed 1 base and J 0 bases; nucleotides not matched to a gene: 7. The germline gives CDR1 SEHNR, CDR2 FQNEAQ (reference sequence). The CDR3 sequence is 17 residues long. The chain combines TRBV7-9 with TRBJ2-7; 9 bases are shared with TRBD1. The receptor comes from a human donor with active COVID-19. The donor label of this sample is uncertain. Sequences were obtained from peripheral blood. The CDR3 region is CASSLGSGTGNSYEQYF. In DNA, the CDR3 is TGTGCCAGCAGCTTAGGTTCGGGGACAGGGAACTCCTACGAGCAGTACTTC. Full variable domain (outside the CDR3, taken from reference TRBV7-9 and TRBJ2-7): DTGVSQNPRHKITKRGQNVTFRCDPISEHNRLYWYRQTLGQGPEFLTYFQNEAQLEKSRLLSDRFSAERPKGSFSTLEIQRTEQGDSAMYLCASSLGSGTGNSYEQYFGPGTRLTVT.